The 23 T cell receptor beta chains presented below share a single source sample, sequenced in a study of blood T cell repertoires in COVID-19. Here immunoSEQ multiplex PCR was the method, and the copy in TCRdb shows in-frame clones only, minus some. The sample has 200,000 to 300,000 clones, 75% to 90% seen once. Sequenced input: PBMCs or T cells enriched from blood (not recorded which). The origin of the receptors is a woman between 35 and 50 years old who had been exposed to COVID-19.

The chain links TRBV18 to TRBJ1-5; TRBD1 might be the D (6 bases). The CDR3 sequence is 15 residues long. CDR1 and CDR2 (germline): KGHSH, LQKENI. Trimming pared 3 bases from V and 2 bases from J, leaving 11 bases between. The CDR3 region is CASSPPGGGNQPQHF. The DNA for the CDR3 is TGTGCCAGCTCACCGCCGGGGGGCGGCAATCAGCCCCAGCATTTT.

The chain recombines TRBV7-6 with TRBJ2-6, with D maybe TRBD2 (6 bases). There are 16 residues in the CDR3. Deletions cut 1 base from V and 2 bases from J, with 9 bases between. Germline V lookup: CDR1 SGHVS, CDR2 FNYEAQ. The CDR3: CASSLGGGAGANVLTF. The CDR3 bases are TGTGCCAGCAGCTTAGGGGGCGGGGCTGGGGCCAACGTCCTGACTTTC. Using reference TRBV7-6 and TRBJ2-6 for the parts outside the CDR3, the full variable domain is GAGVSQSPRYKVTKRGQDVALRCDPISGHVSLYWYRQALGQGPEFLTYFNYEAQQDKSGLPNDRFSAERPEGSISTLTIQRTEQRDSAMYRCASSLGGGAGANVLTFGAGSRLTVL.

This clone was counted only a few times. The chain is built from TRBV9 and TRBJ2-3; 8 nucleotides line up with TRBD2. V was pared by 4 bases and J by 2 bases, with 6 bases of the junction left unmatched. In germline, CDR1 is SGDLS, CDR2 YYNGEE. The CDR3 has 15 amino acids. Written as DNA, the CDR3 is TGTGCCAGCAGCCAGGCGGGGGGACTCACAGATACGCAGTATTTT. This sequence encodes CASSQAGGLTDTQYF.

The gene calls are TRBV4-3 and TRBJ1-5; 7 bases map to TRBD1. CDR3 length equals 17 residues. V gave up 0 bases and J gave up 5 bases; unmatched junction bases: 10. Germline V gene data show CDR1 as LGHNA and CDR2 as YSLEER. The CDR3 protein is CASSQDWRTGGDQPQHF. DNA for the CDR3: TGCGCCAGCAGCCAAGATTGGCGGACAGGAGGGGATCAGCCCCAGCATTTT.

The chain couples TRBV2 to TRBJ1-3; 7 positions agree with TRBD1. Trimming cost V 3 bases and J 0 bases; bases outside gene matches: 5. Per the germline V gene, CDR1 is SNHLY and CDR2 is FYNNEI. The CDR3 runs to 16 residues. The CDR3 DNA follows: TGTGCCAGCAGTGACCCAGGGGGAGCCTCTGGAAACACCATATATTTT. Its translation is CASSDPGGASGNTIYF.

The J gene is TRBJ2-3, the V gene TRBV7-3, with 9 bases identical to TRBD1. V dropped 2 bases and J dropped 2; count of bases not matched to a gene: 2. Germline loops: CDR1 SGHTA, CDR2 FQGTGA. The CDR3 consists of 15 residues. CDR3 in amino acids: CASSLRDRDTDTQYF. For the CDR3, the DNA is TGTGCCAGCAGCTTACGGGACAGGGACACAGATACGCAGTATTTT.

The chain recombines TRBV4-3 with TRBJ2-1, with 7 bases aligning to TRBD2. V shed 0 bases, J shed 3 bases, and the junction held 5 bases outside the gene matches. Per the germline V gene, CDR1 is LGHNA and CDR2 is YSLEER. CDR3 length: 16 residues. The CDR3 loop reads CASSQEFRDYYNEQFF. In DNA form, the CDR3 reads TGCGCCAGCAGCCAAGAGTTCCGGGACTACTACAATGAGCAGTTCTTC.

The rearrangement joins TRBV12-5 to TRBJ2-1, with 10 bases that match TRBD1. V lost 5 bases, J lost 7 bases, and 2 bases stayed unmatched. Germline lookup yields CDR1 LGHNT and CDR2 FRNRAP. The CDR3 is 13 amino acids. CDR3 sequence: CASGPDRGNEQFF. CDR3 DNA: TGTGCTAGTGGTCCGGACAGGGGGAATGAGCAGTTCTTC. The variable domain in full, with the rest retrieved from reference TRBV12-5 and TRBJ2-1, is DARVTQTPRHKVTEMGQEVTMRCQPILGHNTVFWYRQTMMQGLELLAYFRNRAPLDDSGMPKDRFSAEMPDATLATLKIQPSEPRDSAVYFCASGPDRGNEQFFGPGTRLTVL.

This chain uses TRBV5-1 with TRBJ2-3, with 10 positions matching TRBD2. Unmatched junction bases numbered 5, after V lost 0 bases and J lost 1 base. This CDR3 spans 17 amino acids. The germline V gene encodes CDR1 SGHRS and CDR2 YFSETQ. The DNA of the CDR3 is TGCGCCAGCAGCTTGGCGAGCGGGGGGGCCGGCACAGATACGCAGTATTTT. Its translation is CASSLASGGAGTDTQYF. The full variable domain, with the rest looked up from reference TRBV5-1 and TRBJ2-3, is KAGVTQTPRYLIKTRGQQVTLSCSPISGHRSVSWYQQTPGQGLQFLFEYFSETQRNKGNFPGRFSGRQFSNSRSEMNVSTLELGDSALYLCASSLASGGAGTDTQYFGPGTRLTVL.

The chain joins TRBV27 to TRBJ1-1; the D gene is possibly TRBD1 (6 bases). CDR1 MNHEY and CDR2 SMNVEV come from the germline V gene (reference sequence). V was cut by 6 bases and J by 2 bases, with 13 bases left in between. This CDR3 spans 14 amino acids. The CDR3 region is CASRTAGGNTEAFF. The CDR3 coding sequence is TGTGCCAGCAGAACGGCGGGGGGCAACACTGAAGCTTTCTTT.

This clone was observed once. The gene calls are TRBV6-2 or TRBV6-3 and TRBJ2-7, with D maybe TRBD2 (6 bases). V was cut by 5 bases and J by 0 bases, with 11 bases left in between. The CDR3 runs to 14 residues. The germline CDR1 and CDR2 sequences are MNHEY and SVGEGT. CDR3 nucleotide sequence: TGTGCCAGCAGTAACCCGGGGGACTCCTACGAGCAGTACGTC. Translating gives CASSNPGDSYEQYV.

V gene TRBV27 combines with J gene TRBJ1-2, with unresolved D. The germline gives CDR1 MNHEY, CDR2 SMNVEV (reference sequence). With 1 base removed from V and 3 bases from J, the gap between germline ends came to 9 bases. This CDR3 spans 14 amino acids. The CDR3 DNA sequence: TGTGCCAGCAGTTTATTGGGCAGCCACTATGGCTACACCTTC. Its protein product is CASSLLGSHYGYTF.

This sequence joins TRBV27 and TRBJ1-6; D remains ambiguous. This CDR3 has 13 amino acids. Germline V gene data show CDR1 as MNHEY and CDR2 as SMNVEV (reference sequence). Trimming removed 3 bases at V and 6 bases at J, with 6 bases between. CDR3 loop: CASSFSPNSPLHF. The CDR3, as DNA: TGTGCCAGCAGTTTTAGCCCTAATTCACCCCTCCACTTT.

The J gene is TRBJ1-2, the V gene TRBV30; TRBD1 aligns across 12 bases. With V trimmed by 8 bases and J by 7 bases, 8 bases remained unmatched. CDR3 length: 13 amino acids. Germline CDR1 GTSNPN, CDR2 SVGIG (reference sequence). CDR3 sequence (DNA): TGTGCCGGCAGGGGACAGGGGGCCTTTGGCTACACCTTC. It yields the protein CAGRGQGAFGYTF.

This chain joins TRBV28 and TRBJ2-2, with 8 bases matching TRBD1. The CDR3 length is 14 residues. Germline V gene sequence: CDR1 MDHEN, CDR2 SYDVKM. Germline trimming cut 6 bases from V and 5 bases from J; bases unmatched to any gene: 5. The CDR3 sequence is CASRSGGGTGELFF. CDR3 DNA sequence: TGTGCCAGCAGGTCAGGGGGCGGGACCGGGGAGCTGTTTTTT.

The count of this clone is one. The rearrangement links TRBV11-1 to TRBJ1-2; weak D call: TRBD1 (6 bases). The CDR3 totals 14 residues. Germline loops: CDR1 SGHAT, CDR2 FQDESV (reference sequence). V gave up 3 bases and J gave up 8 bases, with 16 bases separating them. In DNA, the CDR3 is TGTGCCAGCAGCTTTCTGGGGGCGCCGGGCGGCTACACCTTC. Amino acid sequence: CASSFLGAPGGYTF. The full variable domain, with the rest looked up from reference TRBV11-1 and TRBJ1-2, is EAEVAQSPRYKITEKSQAVAFWCDPISGHATLYWYRQILGQGPELLVQFQDESVVDDSQLPKDRFSAERLKGVDSTLKIQPAELGDSAMYLCASSFLGAPGGYTFGSGTRLTVV.

CDR3 in DNA: TGTGCCAGCAGTTATTTACTTTTGACAGGGGAGAACACTGAAGCTTTCTTT. This codes for CASSYLLLTGENTEAFF. The chain recombines TRBV6-2 or TRBV6-3 with TRBJ1-1, with 8 bases lining up with TRBD1. Trimming at V came to 3 bases and at J to 1 base, leaving 10 bases not matched to a gene. Per the germline V gene, CDR1 is MNHEY and CDR2 is SVGEGT. The CDR3 length is 17 residues.

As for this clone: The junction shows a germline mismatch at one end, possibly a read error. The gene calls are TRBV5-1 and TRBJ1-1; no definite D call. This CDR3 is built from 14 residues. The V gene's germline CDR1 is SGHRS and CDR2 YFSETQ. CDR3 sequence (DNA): TGTGCCAGCAGCTTGGGGATGGAGGACGCTGAAGCTTTCTTT. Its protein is CASSLGMEDAEAFF.

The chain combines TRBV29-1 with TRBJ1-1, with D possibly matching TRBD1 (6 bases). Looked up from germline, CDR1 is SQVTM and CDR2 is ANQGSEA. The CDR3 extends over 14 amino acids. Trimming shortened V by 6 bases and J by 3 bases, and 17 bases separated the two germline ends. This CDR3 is CSVQPGQGHTEAFF. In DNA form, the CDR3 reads TGCAGCGTCCAACCCGGGCAGGGGCACACTGAAGCTTTCTTT.

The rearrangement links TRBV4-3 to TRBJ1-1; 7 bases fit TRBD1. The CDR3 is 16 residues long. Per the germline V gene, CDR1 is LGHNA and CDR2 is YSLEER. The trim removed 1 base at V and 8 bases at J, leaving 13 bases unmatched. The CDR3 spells CASSQVGGRDSYEAFF. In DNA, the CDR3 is TGCGCCAGCAGCCAAGTTGGGGGCCGGGACAGCTACGAAGCTTTCTTT.

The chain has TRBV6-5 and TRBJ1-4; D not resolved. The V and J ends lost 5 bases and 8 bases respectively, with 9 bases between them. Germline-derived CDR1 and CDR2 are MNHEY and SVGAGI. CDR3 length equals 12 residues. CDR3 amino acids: CASSRPGEKLFF. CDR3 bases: TGTGCCAGCAGTCGCCCGGGGGAAAAACTGTTTTTT.

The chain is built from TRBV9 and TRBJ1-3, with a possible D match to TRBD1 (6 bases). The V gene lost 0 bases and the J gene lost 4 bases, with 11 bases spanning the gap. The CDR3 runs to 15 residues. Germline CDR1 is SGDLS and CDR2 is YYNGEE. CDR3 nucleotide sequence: TGTGCCAGCAGCGTAGATCAGGGGCTCGGAAACACCATATATTTT. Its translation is CASSVDQGLGNTIYF.

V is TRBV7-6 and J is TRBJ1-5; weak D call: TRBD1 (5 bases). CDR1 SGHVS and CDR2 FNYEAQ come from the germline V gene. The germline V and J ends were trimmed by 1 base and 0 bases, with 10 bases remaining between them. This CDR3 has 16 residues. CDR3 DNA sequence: TGTGCCAGCAGCTTAGGGGGAGGGGTTAGCAATCAGCCCCAGCATTTT. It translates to CASSLGGGVSNQPQHF. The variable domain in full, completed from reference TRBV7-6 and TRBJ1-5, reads GAGVSQSPRYKVTKRGQDVALRCDPISGHVSLYWYRQALGQGPEFLTYFNYEAQQDKSGLPNDRFSAERPEGSISTLTIQRTEQRDSAMYRCASSLGGGVSNQPQHFGDGTRLSIL.